The sample holds a few counts of the clone carrying this T cell receptor (beta chain). Its target is not known. Individual cDNA molecules were tagged with unique molecular identifiers, the study reported. In TCRdb, the 5' RACE reads were re-called with MiXCR into one record per CDR3 protein. The sample yields roughly 69,000 distinct CDR3 sequences, roughly a tenth seen once. The source of the sample is a study of early T cells in non-severe SARS-CoV-2 infection. Study-wide results and caveats: Reliance on VDJdb matching favored anti-spike CD8 responses; private and CD4 specificities were missed.

Per germline, CDR1 SQVTM and CDR2 ANQGSEA. Between the trimmed V and J ends, which lost 6 bases and 7 bases, there was a span of 10 bases. This CDR3 contains 11 residues. The J gene is TRBJ1-5, the V gene TRBV29-1, with D uncertain. This clonotype was obtained from an adult who was a healthcare worker with PCR-confirmed SARS-CoV-2 infection or an uninfected control (not recorded which). Source material: whole blood. CDR3 sequence: CSVGFGQPQHF. Here the CDR3 DNA reads TGCAGCGTCGGGTTCGGACAGCCCCAGCATTTT. The full variable domain, rest sourced from reference TRBV29-1 and TRBJ1-5, is SAVISQKPSRDICQRGTSLTIQCQVDSQVTMMFWYRQQPGQSLTLIATANQGSEATYESGFVIDKFPISRPNLTFSTLTVSNMSPEDSSIYLCSVGFGQPQHFGDGTRLSIL.